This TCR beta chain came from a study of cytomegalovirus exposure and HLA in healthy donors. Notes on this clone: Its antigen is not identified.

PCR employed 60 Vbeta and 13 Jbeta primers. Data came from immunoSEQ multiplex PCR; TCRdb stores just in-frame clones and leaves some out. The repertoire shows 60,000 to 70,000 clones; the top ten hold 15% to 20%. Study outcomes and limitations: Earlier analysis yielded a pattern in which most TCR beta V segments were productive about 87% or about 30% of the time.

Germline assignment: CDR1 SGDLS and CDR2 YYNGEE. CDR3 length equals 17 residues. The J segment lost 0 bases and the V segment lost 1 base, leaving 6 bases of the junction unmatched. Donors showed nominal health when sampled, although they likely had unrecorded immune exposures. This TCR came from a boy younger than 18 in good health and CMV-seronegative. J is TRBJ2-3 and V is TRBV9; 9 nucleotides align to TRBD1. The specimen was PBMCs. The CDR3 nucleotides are TGTGCCAGCAGCGTAAGTGGCGGACAGGGGAGCACAGATACGCAGTATTTT. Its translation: CASSVSGGQGSTDTQYF.